This T cell receptor (beta chain) was obtained from a study of shared clonotypes between healthy human individuals. Whole-study findings and limits: Blood was the only sampled material, and tissue repertoires likely differ. Depth of sequencing was expected to influence donor clonotype sharing.

Points on this clone: The antigen remains unidentified.

CD45RO negativity and positive selection for CCR7 defined naive CD8 cells, a population that excluded terminally differentiated effector memory CD45RA+ cells. This CDR3 comprises 16 residues. Germline CDR1 reads SGHNT; CDR2 reads YYREEE (reference sequence). V shed 0 bases, J shed 5 bases, and the junction held 7 bases outside the gene matches. For each subset, genomic DNA was distributed in equal portions over several immunoSEQ plates. Original analysis: With immunoSEQ giving junction-only sequences and no quality scores, filtering differed. Measured with immunoSEQ multiplex PCR; TCRdb has only the in-frame clones, and not every one. V and J calls and clone size come straight from that table; D and trimming were deduced from the DNA. Of 660,000 or so clones listed, 90% to 97% are singletons.

This sequence originates from a woman aged 25 to 39 in good health. The sequencing sample was made of naive CD8+ T cells sorted from blood. The V call is TRBV5-4, the J call TRBJ2-2, with 7 positions matching TRBD1. The CDR3, as DNA: TGTGCCAGCAGCTTGGCCCCAGGGGGTTTTACCGGGGAGCTGTTTTTT. Its protein is CASSLAPGGFTGELFF.